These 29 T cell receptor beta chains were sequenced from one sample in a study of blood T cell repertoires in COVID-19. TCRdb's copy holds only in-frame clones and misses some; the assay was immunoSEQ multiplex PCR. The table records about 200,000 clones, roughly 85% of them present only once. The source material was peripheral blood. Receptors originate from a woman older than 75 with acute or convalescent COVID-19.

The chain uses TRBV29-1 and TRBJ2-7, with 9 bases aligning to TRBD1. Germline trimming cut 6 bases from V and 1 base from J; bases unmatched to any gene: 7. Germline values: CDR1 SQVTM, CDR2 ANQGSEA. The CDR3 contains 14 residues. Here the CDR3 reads CSVLQGAASYEQYF. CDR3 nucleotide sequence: TGCAGCGTACTACAGGGGGCCGCTTCCTACGAGCAGTACTTC.

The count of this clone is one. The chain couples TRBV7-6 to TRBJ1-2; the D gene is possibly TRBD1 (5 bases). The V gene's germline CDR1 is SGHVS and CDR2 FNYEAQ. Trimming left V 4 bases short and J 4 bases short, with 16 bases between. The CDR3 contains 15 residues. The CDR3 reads CASSSGPGEAYGYTF. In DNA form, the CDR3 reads TGTGCCAGCAGCTCCGGGCCGGGGGAGGCCTATGGCTACACCTTC.

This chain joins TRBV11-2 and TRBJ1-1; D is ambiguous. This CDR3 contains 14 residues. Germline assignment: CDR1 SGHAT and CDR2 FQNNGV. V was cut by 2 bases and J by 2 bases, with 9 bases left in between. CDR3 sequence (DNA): TGTGCCAGCAGCTTAATTCAAGCCAACACTGAAGCTTTCTTT. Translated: CASSLIQANTEAFF.

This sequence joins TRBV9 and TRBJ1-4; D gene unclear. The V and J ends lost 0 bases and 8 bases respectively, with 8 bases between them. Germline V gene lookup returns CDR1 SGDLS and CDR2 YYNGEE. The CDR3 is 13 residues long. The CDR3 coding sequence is TGTGCCAGCAGCGTAGCTTCAGGAGAAAAACTGTTTTTT. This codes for CASSVASGEKLFF.

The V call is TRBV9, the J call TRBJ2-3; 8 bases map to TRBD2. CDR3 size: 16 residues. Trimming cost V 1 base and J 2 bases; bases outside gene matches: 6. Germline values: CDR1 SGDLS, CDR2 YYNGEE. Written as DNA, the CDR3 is TGTGCCAGCAGCGTAATGACGGGAGGGTTCACAGATACGCAGTATTTT. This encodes CASSVMTGGFTDTQYF.

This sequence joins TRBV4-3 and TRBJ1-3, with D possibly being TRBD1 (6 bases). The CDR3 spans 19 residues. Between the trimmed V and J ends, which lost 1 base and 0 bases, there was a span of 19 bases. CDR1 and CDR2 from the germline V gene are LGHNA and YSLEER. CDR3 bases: TGCGCCAGCAGCCAAGCGGTCTCCAGGGGAACCTCCTCTGGAAACACCATATATTTT. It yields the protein CASSQAVSRGTSSGNTIYF.

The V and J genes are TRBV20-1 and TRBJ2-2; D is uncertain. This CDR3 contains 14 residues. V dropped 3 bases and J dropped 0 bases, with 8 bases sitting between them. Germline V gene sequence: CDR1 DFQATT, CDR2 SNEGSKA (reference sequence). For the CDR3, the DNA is TGCAGTGCTAGTTGGAGCTCGAACACCGGGGAGCTGTTTTTT. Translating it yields CSASWSSNTGELFF.

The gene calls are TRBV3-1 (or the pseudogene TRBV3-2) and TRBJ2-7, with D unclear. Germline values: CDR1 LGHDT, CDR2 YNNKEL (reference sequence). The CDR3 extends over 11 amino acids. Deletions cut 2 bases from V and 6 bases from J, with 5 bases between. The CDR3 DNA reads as TGTGCCAGCAGCCAACTTTCCGAGCAGTACTTC. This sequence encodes CASSQLSEQYF.

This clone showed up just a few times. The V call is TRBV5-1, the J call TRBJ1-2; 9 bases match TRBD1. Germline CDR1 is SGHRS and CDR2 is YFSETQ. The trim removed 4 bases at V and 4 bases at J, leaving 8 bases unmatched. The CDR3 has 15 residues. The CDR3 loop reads CASSPGTGSGYGYTF. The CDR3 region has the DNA TGCGCCAGCAGCCCGGGGACAGGGAGCGGCTATGGCTACACCTTC.

CDR3 DNA sequence: TGTGCCAGCAGCCGGGGGGGCAGGGGTGCAACTAATGAAAAACTGTTTTTT. Protein sequence: CASSRGGRGATNEKLFF. This chain uses TRBV7-6 with TRBJ1-4; D may be TRBD1 (6 bases). This CDR3 contains 17 residues. V gave up 5 bases and J gave up 0 bases, with 16 bases separating them. Germline CDR1 reads SGHVS; CDR2 reads FNYEAQ.

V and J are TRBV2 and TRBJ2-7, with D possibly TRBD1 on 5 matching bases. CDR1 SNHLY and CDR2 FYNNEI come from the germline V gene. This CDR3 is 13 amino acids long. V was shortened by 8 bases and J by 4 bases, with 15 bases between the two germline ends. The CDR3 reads CASARQSSYEQYF. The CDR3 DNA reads TGTGCCAGCGCGCGACAGTCCTCTTACGAGCAGTACTTC.

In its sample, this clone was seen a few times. In DNA form, the CDR3 reads TGCGCCAGCAGCCAAGTGGAGGGACACACCGGGGAGCTGTTTTTT. Translated: CASSQVEGHTGELFF. The chain is built from TRBV4-3 and TRBJ2-2; tentative D call: TRBD2 (6 bases). CDR3 length equals 15 residues. V lost 1 base and J lost 3, with 9 bases in between. Per germline, CDR1 LGHNA and CDR2 YSLEER.

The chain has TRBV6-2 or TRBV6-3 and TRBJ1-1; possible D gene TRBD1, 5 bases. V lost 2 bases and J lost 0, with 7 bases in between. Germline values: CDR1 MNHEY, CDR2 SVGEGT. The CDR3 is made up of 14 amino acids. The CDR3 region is CASSYGGVNTEAFF. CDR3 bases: TGTGCCAGCAGTTACGGGGGGGTGAACACTGAAGCTTTCTTT.

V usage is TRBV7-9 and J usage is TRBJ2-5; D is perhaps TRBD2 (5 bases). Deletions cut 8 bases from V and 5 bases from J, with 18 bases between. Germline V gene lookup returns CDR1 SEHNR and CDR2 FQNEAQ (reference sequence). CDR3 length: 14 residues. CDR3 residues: CASLMSGKKETQYF. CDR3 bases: TGTGCCAGCTTAATGAGCGGAAAAAAGGAGACCCAGTACTTC. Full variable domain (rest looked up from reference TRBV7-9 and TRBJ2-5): DTGVSQNPRHKITKRGQNVTFRCDPISEHNRLYWYRQTLGQGPEFLTYFQNEAQLEKSRLLSDRFSAERPKGSFSTLEIQRTEQGDSAMYLCASLMSGKKETQYFGPGTRLLVL.

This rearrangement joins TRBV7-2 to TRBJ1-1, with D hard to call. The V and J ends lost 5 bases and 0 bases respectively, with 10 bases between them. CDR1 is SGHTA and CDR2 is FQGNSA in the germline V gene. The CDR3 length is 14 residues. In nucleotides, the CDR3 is TGTGCCAGCAGCCAGGAGGGTCTGAACACTGAAGCTTTCTTT. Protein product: CASSQEGLNTEAFF.

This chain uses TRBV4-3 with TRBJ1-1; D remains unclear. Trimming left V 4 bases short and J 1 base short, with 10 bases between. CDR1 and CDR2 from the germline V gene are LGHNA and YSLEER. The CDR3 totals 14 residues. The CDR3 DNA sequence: TGCGCCAGCAGCCCCCTGGCAGGGAACACTGAAGCTTTCTTT. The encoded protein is CASSPLAGNTEAFF.

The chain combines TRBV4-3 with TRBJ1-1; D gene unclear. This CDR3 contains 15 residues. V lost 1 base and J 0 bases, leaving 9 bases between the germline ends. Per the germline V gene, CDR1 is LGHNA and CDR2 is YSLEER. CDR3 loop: CASSQVPVMNTEAFF. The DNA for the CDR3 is TGCGCCAGCAGCCAAGTCCCTGTAATGAACACTGAAGCTTTCTTT.

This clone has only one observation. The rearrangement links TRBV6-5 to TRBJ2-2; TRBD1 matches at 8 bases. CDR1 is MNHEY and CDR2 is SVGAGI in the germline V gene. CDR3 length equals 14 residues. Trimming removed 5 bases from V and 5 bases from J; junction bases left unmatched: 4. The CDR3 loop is CASSQGAPTGELFF. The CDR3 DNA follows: TGTGCCAGCAGTCAGGGGGCTCCTACCGGGGAGCTGTTTTTT.

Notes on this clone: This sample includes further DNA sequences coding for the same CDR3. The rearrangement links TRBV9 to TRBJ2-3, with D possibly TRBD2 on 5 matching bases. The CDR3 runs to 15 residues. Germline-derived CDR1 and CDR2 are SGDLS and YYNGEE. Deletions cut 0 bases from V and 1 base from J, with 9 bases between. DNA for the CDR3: TGTGCCAGCAGCGTAGTCGGGGATGGCACAGATACGCAGTATTTT. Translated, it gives CASSVVGDGTDTQYF.

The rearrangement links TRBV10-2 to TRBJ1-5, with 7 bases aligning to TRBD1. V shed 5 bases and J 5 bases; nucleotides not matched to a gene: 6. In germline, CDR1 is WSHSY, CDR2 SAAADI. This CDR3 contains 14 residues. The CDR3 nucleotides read TGCGCCAGCAGTAACAGGGGATCTTATCAGCCCCAGCATTTT. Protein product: CASSNRGSYQPQHF.

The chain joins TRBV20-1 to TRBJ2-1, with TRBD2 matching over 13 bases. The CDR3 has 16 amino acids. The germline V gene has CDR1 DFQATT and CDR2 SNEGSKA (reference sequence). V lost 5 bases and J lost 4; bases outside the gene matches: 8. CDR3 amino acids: CSARDPLAGGYNEQFF. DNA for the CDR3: TGCAGTGCTCGTGACCCACTAGCGGGAGGGTACAATGAGCAGTTCTTC.

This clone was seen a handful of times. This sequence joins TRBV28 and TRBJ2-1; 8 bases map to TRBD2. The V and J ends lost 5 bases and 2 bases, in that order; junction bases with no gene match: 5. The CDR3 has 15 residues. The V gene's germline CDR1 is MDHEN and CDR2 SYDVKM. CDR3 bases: TGTGCCAGCAGTCGCCGGGGACTAGCCTACAATGAGCAGTTCTTC. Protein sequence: CASSRRGLAYNEQFF.

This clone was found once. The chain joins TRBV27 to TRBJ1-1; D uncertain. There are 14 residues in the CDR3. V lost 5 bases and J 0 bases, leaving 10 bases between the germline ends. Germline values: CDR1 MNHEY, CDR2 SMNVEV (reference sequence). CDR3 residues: CASSLRSLNTEAFF. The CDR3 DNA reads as TGTGCCAGCAGTCTGCGTTCCTTGAACACTGAAGCTTTCTTT.

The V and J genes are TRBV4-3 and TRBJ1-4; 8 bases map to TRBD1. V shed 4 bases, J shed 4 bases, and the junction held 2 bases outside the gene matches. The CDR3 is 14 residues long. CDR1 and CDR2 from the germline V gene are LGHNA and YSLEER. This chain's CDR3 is CASSPGQGNEKLFF. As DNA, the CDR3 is TGCGCCAGCAGCCCCGGACAGGGTAATGAAAAACTGTTTTTT.

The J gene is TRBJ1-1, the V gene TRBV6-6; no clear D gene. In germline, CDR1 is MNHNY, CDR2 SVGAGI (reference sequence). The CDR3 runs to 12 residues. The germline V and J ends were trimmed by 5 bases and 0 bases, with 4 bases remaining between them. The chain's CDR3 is CASSRMNTEAFF. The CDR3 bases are TGTGCCAGCAGTCGTATGAACACTGAAGCTTTCTTT.

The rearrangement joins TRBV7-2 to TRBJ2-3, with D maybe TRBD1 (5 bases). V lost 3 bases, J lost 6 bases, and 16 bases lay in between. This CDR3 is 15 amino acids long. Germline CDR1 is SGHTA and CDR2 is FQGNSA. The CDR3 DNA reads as TGTGCCAGCAGCTTGGCCCAGGGAATGGGGGATACGCAGTATTTT. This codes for CASSLAQGMGDTQYF.

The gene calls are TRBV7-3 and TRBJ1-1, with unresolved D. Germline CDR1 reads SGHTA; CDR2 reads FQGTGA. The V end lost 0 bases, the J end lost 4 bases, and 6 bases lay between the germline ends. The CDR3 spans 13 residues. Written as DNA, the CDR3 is TGTGCCAGCAGCTTAACTTCCAGCACTGAAGCTTTCTTT. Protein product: CASSLTSSTEAFF.

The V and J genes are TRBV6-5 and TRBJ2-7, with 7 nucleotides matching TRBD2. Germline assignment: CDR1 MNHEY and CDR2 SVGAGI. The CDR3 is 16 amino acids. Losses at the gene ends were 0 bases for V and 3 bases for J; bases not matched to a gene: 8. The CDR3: CASSYSGGSSFYEQYF. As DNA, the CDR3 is TGTGCCAGCAGTTACTCGGGCGGGAGTTCCTTCTACGAGCAGTACTTC.

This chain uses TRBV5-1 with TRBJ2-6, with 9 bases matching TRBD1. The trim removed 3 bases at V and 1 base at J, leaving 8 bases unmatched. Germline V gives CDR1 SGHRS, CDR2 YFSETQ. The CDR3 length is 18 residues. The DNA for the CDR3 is TGCGCCAGCAGCTGGGGGACAGGGTATGCGTCTGGGGCCAACGTCCTGACTTTC. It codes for CASSWGTGYASGANVLTF.